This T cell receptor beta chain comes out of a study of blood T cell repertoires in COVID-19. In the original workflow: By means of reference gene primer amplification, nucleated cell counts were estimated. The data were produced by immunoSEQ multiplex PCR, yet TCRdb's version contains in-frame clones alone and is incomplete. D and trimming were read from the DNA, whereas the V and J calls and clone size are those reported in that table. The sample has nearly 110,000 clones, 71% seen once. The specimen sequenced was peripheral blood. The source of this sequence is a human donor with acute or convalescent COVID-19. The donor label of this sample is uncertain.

CDR3 coding DNA: TGTGCCAGCAGCGTAACAGGGAATCAGCCCCAGCATTTT. It codes for CASSVTGNQPQHF. This chain connects TRBV28 to TRBJ1-5, with D maybe TRBD1 (6 bases). V gave up 6 bases and J gave up 4 bases, with 10 bases separating them. CDR1 MDHEN and CDR2 SYDVKM come from the germline V gene. The CDR3 is made up of 13 amino acids.